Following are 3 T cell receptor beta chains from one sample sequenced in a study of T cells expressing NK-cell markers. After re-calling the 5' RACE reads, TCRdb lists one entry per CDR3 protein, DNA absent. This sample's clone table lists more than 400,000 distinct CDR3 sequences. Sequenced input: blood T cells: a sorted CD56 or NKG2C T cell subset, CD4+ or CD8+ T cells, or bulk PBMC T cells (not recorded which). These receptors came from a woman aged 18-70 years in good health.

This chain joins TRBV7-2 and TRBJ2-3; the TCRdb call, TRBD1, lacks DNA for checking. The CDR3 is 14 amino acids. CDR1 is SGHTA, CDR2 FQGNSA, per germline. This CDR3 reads CASSPRDSTDTQYF.

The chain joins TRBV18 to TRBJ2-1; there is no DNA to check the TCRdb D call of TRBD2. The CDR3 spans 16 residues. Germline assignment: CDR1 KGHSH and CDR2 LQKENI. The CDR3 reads CASSPPQAGVINEQFF.

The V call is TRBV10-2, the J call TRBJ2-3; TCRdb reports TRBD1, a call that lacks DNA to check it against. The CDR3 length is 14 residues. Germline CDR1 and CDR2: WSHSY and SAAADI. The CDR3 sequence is CASRGGGSTDTQYF.